This is a list of T cell receptor beta chains from one sample in a study of PD-1 blockade in mismatch repair-deficient tumors. The protocol was immunoSEQ multiplex PCR, while the TCRdb copy is restricted to in-frame clones and leaves out a portion. Among approximately 110,000 clones listed, roughly 80% were seen once. The material sequenced was peripheral blood, taken 60 weeks after starting pembrolizumab. These receptors were obtained from an adult with mismatch repair-deficient cancer. CDR3s include the opening cysteine and the closing phenylalanine or tryptophan. Each record gives: clone size, J gene, D gene, V gene, CDR3 DNA, CDR3 protein. A D gene is named only where the DNA matches it firmly. Not every row has a clone size; where given, it reads once, few, many or a size class.

. TRBJ2-4 TRBD2 TRBV29-1 TGCAGCGTAGCTAGCGGGAGAGCCAAAAACATTCAGTACTTC CSVASGRAKNIQYF
. TRBJ1-2 . TRBV27 TGTGCCAGCAGTTTAATATTTGGACACGAAAACTATGGCTACACCTTC CASSLIFGHENYGYTF
. TRBJ2-5 . TRBV5-6 TGTGCCAGCAGCTTGGGGGATGGGCGGGAGACCCAGTACTTC CASSLGDGRETQYF
once TRBJ1-2 . TRBV10-3 TGTGCCATCAGTGAGTCCCGGGGTCCCTATGGCTACACCTTC CAISESRGPYGYTF
. TRBJ2-5 . TRBV30 TGTGCCTGGAGTGCAAATGTATGGGAGACCCAGTACTTC CAWSANVWETQYF
. TRBJ1-1 . TRBV5-6 TGTGCCAGCAGCTTTTCCCGGAGCACTGAAGCTTTCTTT CASSFSRSTEAFF
. TRBJ2-7 . TRBV30 TGTGCCTGGGGTGGAACCTACGAGCAGTACTTC CAWGGTYEQYF
. TRBJ2-1 TRBD2 TRBV7-2 TGTGCCAGCAGCCACGGACTAGCGGGGAACAATGAGCAGTTCTTC CASSHGLAGNNEQFF
. TRBJ1-1 . TRBV27 TGTGCCAGCAATAACGTGGGTGAGGACACTGAAGCTTTCTTT CASNNVGEDTEAFF
. TRBJ2-4 TRBD2 TRBV9 TGTGCCAGCAGCGAGGGGACTAGCGCGGGAAACATTCAGTACTTC CASSEGTSAGNIQYF
. TRBJ2-5 TRBD1 TRBV27 TGTGCCAGCAGTGCCGGGACAGGGAGGGAAGAGACCCAGTACTTC CASSAGTGREETQYF
. TRBJ2-1 TRBD2 TRBV5-4 TGTGCCAGCAGCTCCCGGACTAGCGGGAACAATGAGCAGTTCTTC CASSSRTSGNNEQFF
. TRBJ1-1 . TRBV27 TGTGCCAGCAGTTTATACCGGGGGATGAACACTGAAGCTTTCTTT CASSLYRGMNTEAFF
. TRBJ2-2 . TRBV5-6 TGTGCCAGCAGCTATCTCACCGGGGAGCTGTTTTTT CASSYLTGELFF
. TRBJ2-3 . TRBV7-2 TGTGCCAGCAGCCCCCTCGAGGGGACAGATACGCAGTATTTT CASSPLEGTDTQYF
. TRBJ1-2 . TRBV5-4 TGTGCCAGCACCCGAGCCCCCGGAGATAACTATGGCTACACCTTC CASTRAPGDNYGYTF